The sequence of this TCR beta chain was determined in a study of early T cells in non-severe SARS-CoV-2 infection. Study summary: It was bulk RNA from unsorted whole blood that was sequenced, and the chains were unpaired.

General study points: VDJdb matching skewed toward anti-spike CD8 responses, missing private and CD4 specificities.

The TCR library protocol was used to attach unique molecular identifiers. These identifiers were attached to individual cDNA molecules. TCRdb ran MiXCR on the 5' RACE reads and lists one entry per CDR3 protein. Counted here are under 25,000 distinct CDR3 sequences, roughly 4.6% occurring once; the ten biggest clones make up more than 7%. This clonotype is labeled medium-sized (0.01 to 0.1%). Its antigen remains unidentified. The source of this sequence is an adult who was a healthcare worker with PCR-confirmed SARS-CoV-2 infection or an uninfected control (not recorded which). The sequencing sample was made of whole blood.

The CDR3 coding sequence is TGCGCCAGCAGCTTAGGGACAAGAATGGAGACCCAGTACTTC. Translated: CASSLGTRMETQYF. The gene calls are TRBV5-1 and TRBJ2-5; perhaps TRBD1 as D (6 bases). With 2 bases removed from V and 5 bases from J, the gap between germline ends came to 13 bases. Germline loops: CDR1 SGHRS, CDR2 YFSETQ. This CDR3 comprises 14 residues.